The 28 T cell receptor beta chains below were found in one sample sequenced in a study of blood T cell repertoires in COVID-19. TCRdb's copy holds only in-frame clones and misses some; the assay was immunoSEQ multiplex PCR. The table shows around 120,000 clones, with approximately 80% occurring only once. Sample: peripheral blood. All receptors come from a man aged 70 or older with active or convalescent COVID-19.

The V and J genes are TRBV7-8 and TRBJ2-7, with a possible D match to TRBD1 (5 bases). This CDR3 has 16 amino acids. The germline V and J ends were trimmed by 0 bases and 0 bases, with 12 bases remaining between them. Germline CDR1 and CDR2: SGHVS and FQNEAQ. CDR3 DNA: TGTGCCAGCAGCTTAGCGCCGACAGTAAGCTCCTACGAGCAGTACTTC. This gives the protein CASSLAPTVSSYEQYF.

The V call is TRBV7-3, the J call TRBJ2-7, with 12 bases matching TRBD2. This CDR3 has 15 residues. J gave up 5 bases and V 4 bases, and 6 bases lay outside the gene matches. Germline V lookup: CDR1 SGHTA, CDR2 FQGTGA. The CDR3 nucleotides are TGTGCCAGCAGCTCGCAGACTAGCGGGAGAGACGAGCAGTACTTC. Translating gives CASSSQTSGRDEQYF.

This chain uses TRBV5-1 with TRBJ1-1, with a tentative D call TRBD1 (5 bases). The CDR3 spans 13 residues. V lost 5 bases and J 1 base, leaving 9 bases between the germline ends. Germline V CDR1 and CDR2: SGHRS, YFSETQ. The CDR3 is CASRYTGNTEAFF. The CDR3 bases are TGCGCCAGCAGATACACAGGGAACACTGAAGCTTTCTTT.

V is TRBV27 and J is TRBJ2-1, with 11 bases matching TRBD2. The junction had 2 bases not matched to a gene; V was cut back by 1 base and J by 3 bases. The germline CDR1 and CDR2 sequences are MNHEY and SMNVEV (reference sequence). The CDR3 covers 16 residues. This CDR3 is CASSLFGTSGYNEQFF. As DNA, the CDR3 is TGTGCCAGCAGTTTATTTGGGACTAGCGGCTACAATGAGCAGTTCTTC.

The CDR3 region has the DNA TGCAGCGTTGCCAGGGCCTCTGAAGCTTTCTTT. Encoded protein: CSVARASEAFF. The V gene is TRBV29-1, the J gene TRBJ1-1, with D possibly TRBD1 on 5 matching bases. Germline V gives CDR1 SQVTM, CDR2 ANQGSEA. The CDR3 has 11 amino acids. V was shortened by 4 bases and J by 6 bases, with 9 bases between the two germline ends.

The CDR3, as DNA: TGTGCCAGCAGTTACCCTACGAACGCGCCTAACCAAGAGACCCAGTACTTC. As protein: CASSYPTNAPNQETQYF. The chain links TRBV6-2 or TRBV6-3 to TRBJ2-5; the D is unclear. There are 17 residues in the CDR3. Germline V gene data show CDR1 as MNHEY and CDR2 as SVGEGT. Trimming took 2 bases from V and 0 from J, leaving 16 bases between them.

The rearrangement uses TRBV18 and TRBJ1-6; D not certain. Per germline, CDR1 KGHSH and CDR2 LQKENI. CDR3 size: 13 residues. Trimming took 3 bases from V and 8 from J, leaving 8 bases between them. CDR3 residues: CASSPESDSPLHF. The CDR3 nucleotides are TGTGCCAGCTCACCCGAGTCGGATTCACCCCTCCACTTT.

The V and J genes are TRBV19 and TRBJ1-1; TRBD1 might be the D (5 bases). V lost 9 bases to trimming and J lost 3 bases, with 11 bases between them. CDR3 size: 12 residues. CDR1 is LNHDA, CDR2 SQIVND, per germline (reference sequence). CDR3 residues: CASIQGYTEAFF. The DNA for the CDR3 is TGTGCCAGCATTCAGGGATACACTGAAGCTTTCTTT.

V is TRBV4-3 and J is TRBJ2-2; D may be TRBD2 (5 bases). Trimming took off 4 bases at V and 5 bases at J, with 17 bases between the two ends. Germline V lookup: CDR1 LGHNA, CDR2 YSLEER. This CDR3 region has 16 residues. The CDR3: CASSRSRGRSTGELFF. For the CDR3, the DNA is TGCGCCAGCAGCCGGTCCCGCGGGCGGTCAACCGGGGAGCTGTTTTTT.

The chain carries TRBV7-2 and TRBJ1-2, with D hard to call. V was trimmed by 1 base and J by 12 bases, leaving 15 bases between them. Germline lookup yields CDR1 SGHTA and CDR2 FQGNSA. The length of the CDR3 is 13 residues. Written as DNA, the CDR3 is TGTGCCAGCAGCTTAGAAACTAGTGTAGGCCACACCTTC. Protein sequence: CASSLETSVGHTF.

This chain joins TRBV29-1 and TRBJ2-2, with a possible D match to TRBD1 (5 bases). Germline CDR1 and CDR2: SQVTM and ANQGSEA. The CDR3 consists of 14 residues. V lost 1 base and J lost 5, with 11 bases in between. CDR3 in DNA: TGCAGCGTTGAAGCGACAGCTCCTACCGGGGAGCTGTTTTTT. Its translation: CSVEATAPTGELFF.

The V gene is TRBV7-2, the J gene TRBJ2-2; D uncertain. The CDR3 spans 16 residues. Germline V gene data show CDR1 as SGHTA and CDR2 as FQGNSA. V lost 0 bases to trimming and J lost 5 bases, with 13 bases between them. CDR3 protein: CASSLAGSYATGELFF. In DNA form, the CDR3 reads TGTGCCAGCAGCTTAGCGGGCTCGTACGCGACCGGGGAGCTGTTTTTT.

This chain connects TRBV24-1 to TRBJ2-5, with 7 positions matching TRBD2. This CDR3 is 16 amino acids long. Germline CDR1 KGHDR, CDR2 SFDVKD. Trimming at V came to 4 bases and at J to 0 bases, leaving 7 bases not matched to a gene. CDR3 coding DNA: TGTGCCACCAGTGACCCCACCCGGGGGGACCAAGAGACCCAGTACTTC. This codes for CATSDPTRGDQETQYF.

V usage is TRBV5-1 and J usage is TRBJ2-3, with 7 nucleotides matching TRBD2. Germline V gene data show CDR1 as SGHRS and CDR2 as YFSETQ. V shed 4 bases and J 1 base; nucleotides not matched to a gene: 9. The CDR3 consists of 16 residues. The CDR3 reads CASSPAPAGGTDTQYF. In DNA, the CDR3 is TGCGCCAGCAGCCCGGCTCCCGCGGGGGGCACAGATACGCAGTATTTT.

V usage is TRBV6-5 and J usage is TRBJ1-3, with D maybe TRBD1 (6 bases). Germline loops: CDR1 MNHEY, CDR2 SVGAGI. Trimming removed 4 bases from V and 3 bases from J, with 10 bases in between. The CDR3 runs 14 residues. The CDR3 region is CASSSDRRGNTIYF. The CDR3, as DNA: TGTGCCAGCAGTTCTGACAGGCGTGGAAACACCATATATTTT.

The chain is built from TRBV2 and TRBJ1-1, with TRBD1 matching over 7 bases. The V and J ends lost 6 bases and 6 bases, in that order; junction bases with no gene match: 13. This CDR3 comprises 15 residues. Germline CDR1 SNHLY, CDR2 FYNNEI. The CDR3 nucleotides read TGTGCCAGCAGAGTACAGGCGACAGGGTTCGCTGAAGCTTTCTTT. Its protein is CASRVQATGFAEAFF.

The CDR3 DNA reads as TGTGCCAGCAGTGAAGCGGCAGGGAGGTTAACTGAAGCTTTCTTT. This encodes CASSEAAGRLTEAFF. The chain joins TRBV2 to TRBJ1-1, with TRBD1 as a possible D gene (5 bases). CDR1 and CDR2 from the germline V gene are SNHLY and FYNNEI. This CDR3 has 15 amino acids. Trimming removed 0 bases from V and 5 bases from J, with 13 bases in between. Combining the CDR3 with reference TRBV2 and TRBJ1-1 gives the whole variable domain EPEVTQTPSHQVTQMGQEVILRCVPISNHLYFYWYRQILGQKVEFLVSFYNNEISEKSEIFDDQFSVERPDGSNFTLKIRSTKLEDSAMYFCASSEAAGRLTEAFFGQGTRLTVV.

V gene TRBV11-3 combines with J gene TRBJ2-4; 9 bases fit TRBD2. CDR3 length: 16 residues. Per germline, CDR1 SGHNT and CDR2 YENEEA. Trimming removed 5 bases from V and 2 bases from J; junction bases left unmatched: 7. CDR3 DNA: TGTGCCAGCAGCCGAGGGGGGACTAGCCCCAAAAACATTCAGTACTTC. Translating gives CASSRGGTSPKNIQYF.

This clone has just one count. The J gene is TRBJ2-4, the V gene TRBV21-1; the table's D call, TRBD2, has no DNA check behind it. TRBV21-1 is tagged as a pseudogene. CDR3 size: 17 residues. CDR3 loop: CASSKAGTREGGDIQYF. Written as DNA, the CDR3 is TGTGCCAGCAGCAAAGCAGGGACCCGGGAAGGGGGGGACATTCAGTACTTC.

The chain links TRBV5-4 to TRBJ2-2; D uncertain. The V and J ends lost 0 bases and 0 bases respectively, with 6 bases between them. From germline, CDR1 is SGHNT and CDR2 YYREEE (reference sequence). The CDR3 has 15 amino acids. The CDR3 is CASSLEQANTGELFF. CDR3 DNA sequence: TGTGCCAGCAGCTTGGAGCAGGCGAACACCGGGGAGCTGTTTTTT.

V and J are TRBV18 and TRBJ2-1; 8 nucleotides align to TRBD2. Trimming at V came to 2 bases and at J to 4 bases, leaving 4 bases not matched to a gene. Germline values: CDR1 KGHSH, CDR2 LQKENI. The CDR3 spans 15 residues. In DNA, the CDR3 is TGTGCCAGCTCACCAACTAGCGGAGAGTACAATGAGCAGTTCTTC. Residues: CASSPTSGEYNEQFF.

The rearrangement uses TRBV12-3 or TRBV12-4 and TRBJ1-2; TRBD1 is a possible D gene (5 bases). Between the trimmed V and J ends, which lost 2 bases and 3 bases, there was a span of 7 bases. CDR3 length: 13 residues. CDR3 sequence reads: CASSLIRDYGYTF. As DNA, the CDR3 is TGTGCCAGCAGTTTAATCAGGGACTATGGCTACACCTTC.

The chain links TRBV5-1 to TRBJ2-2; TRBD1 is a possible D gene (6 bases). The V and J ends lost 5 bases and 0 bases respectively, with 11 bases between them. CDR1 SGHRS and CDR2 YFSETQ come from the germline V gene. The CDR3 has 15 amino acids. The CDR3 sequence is CASSPGHSNTGELFF. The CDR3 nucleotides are TGCGCCAGCAGTCCGGGACACTCGAACACCGGGGAGCTGTTTTTT.

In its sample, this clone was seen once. The CDR3 spells CATSDSKIGTSGRFSYEQYF. DNA for the CDR3: TGTGCCACCAGTGATTCGAAAATCGGGACTAGCGGGAGGTTCTCCTACGAGCAGTACTTC. This sequence joins TRBV24-1 and TRBJ2-7, with 15 bases lining up with TRBD2. The CDR3 has 20 amino acids. The trim removed 2 bases at V and 0 bases at J, leaving 10 bases unmatched. The germline V gene has CDR1 KGHDR and CDR2 SFDVKD.

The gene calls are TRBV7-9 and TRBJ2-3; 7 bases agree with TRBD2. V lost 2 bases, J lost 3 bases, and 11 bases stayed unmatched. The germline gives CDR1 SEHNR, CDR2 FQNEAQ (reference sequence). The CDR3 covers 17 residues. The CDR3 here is CASSLLPVREWTDTQYF. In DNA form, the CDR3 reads TGTGCCAGCAGCTTACTCCCGGTGCGGGAGTGGACAGATACGCAGTATTTT.

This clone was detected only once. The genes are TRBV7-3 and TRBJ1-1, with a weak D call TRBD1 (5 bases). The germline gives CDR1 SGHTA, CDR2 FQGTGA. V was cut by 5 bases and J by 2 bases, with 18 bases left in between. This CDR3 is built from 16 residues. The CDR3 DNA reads TGTGCCAGCAGCCGGCAGGGAGGGGACCTAAACACTGAAGCTTTCTTT. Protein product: CASSRQGGDLNTEAFF.

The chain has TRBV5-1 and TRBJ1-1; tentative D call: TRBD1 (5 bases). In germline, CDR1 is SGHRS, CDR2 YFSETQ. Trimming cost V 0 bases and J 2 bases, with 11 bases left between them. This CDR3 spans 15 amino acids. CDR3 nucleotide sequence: TGCGCCAGCAGCTTGGGTATCCAGGGCAACACTGAAGCTTTCTTT. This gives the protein CASSLGIQGNTEAFF.

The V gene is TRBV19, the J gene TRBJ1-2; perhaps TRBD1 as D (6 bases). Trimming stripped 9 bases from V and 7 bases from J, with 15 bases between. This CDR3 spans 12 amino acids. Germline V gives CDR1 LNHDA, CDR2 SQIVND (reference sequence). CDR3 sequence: CASSRTAGGYTF. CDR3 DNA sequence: TGTGCCAGCAGCAGGACAGCAGGTGGCTACACCTTC.